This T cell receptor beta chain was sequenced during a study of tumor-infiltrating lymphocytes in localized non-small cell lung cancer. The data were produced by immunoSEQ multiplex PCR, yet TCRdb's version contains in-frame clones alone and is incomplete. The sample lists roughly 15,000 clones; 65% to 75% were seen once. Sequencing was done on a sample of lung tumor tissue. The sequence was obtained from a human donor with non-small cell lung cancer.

The CDR3 loop is CASSDPAEQYF. The CDR3, as DNA: TGTGCCAGCAGTGACCCAGCCGAGCAGTACTTC. V usage is TRBV2 and J usage is TRBJ2-7, with no clear D. The CDR3 totals 11 residues. Germline CDR1 and CDR2: SNHLY and FYNNEI. The V gene lost 3 bases and the J gene lost 6 bases, with 6 bases spanning the gap.